These T cell receptor beta chains were read from a single sample in a study of shared clonotypes between healthy human individuals. TCRdb keeps only in-frame clones here, not all; method: immunoSEQ multiplex PCR. Of 520,000 or so clones listed, 70% to 80% are singletons. The sequenced material came from PBMCs. The receptors were gathered from a woman aged 40 to 49 in good health. Some clones in this sample may be carry-over from other donors' samples. CDR3s include the opening cysteine and the closing phenylalanine or tryptophan. A D gene is named only where the DNA matches it firmly. Not all rows give a size; the values are once, few, many and, for expanded clones, a class.

>TRBV7-2|TRBJ2-7|.|.
CASSLAENF
TGTGCCAGCAGCTTAGCTGAGAACTTC
>TRBV7-2|TRBJ1-2|few|.
CASSLGQPYGYTF
TGTGCCAGCAGCCTCGGACAGCCCTATGGCTACACCTTC
>TRBV9|TRBJ2-1|.|TRBD2
CASSPSGVSSYNEQFF
TGTGCCAGCAGCCCTAGCGGGGTCAGCTCCTACAATGAGCAGTTCTTC
>TRBV7-9|TRBJ2-7|.|.
CASRPDSSSSYEQYF
TGTGCCAGCAGACCAGACTCTTCGAGCTCCTACGAGCAGTACTTC
>TRBV29-1|TRBJ1-3|.|.
CSVSTGTNTIYF
TGCAGCGTTTCGACGGGGACAAACACCATATATTTT
>TRBV5-1|TRBJ1-2|.|TRBD1
CASSHGQGRGNYGYTF
TGCGCCAGCAGCCACGGACAGGGAAGGGGTAACTATGGCTACACCTTC
>TRBV25-1|TRBJ2-5|.|TRBD1
CASSELQGARETQYF
TGTGCCAGCAGTGAACTTCAGGGGGCGCGAGAGACCCAGTACTTC
>TRBV30|TRBJ2-7|.|.
CAWTPLGVGEQYF
TGTGCCTGGACCCCCTTAGGCGTCGGCGAGCAGTACTTC
>TRBV4-3|TRBJ2-7|.|.
CASSRSLETSCEQYF
TGCGCCAGCAGCCGTAGTTTAGAGACGTCCTGCGAGCAGTACTTC
>TRBV28|TRBJ1-1|.|TRBD1
CASSFSQGKGTEAFF
TGTGCCAGCAGTTTCTCACAGGGGAAGGGCACTGAAGCTTTCTTT
>TRBV12-5|TRBJ2-1|.|TRBD2
CASAPTSGSLYEQFF
TGTGCTAGTGCCCCGACTAGCGGGAGTCTCTATGAGCAGTTCTTC
>TRBV7-2|TRBJ2-1|many|TRBD2
CASSLVASGTWAEQFF
TGTGCCAGCAGCTTAGTGGCTAGCGGGACCTGGGCGGAGCAGTTCTTC
>TRBV7-9|TRBJ2-1|.|.
CASSQNRRKQFF
TGTGCCAGCAGCCAAAACCGACGTAAGCAGTTCTTC
>TRBV5-1|TRBJ2-5|once|.
CASSLGRTQETQYF
TGCGCCAGCAGCTTGGGACGCACCCAAGAGACCCAGTACTTC
>TRBV9|TRBJ1-1|.|.
CASSVVLNTEAFF
TGTGCCAGCAGCGTAGTCCTGAACACTGAAGCTTTCTTT
>TRBV28|TRBJ2-5|.|TRBD2
CASRSLAGFQETQYF
TGTGCCAGCAGATCCTTAGCGGGATTCCAAGAGACCCAGTACTTC
>TRBV28|TRBJ1-4|.|.
CASSSGGTESEKLFF
TGTGCCAGCAGTTCCGGGGGGACCGAGAGCGAAAAACTGTTTTTT
>TRBV27|TRBJ2-7|.|.
CASSFGHSYEQYF
TGTGCCAGCAGTTTCGGACATTCCTACGAGCAGTACTTC
>TRBV29-1|TRBJ2-7|.|.
CSVGGGSYEQYF
TGCAGCGTTGGGGGCGGCTCCTACGAGCAGTACTTC
>TRBV11-2|TRBJ2-1|.|.
CASSLTRPNNEQFF
TGTGCCAGCAGCTTAACGCGACCGAACAATGAGCAGTTCTTC
>TRBV5-4|TRBJ2-1|.|TRBD2
CASSLGLADYNEQFF
TGTGCCAGCAGCCTGGGACTAGCGGACTACAATGAGCAGTTCTTC
>TRBV7-2|TRBJ1-2|once|.
CASSLDANYGYTF
TGTGCCAGCAGCTTAGACGCTAACTATGGCTACACCTTC
>TRBV19|TRBJ1-2|.|.
CASSSGEGINYGYTF
TGTGCCAGTAGCTCCGGCGAGGGGATAAACTATGGCTACACCTTC
>TRBV28|TRBJ2-7|.|.
CASSLGALTDEQYF
TGTGCCAGCAGTTTGGGGGCCCTGACTGACGAGCAGTACTTC
>TRBV9|TRBJ2-3|.|TRBD2
CASSVQAGVVTDTQYF
TGTGCCAGCAGCGTTCAAGCGGGAGTAGTCACAGATACGCAGTATTTT
>TRBV19|TRBJ2-6|.|.
CASSGGLSSGANVLTF
TGTGCCAGTAGTGGGGGGCTTTCCTCTGGGGCCAACGTCCTGACTTTC
>TRBV18|TRBJ2-3|.|.
CASSPPTRTDTQYF
TGTGCCAGCTCACCACCTACCCGCACAGATACGCAGTATTTT
>TRBV5-1|TRBJ2-3|.|.
CASSLEGRGSTDTQYF
TGCGCCAGCAGCTTGGAGGGCAGGGGCAGCACAGATACGCAGTATTTT
>TRBV7-9|TRBJ2-5|.|TRBD2
CASSSSGTKETQYF
TGTGCCAGCAGCTCAAGCGGGACCAAAGAGACCCAGTACTTC
>TRBV4-2|TRBJ2-2|few|TRBD2
CASSQIAGGPTGAGELFF
TGTGCCAGCAGCCAGATAGCGGGAGGGCCGACTGGCGCCGGGGAGCTGTTTTTT
>TRBV5-1|TRBJ2-5|.|.
CASSLEGTREQYF
TGCGCCAGCAGCTTGGAAGGAACACGAGAGCAGTACTTC
>TRBV27|TRBJ2-7|.|TRBD1
CASRKQGFVHEQYF
TGTGCCAGCAGGAAACAGGGGTTTGTTCACGAGCAGTACTTC
>TRBV28|TRBJ1-5|few|TRBD1
CASSSRDRETGQPQHF
TGTGCCAGCAGTTCCAGGGACAGGGAGACGGGTCAGCCCCAGCATTTT
>TRBV6-6|TRBJ2-2|.|.
CASSYSAGSVGELFF
TGTGCCAGCAGTTACTCTGCGGGAAGTGTCGGGGAGCTGTTTTTT
>TRBV10-2|TRBJ2-3|.|TRBD2
CASSLLAGGADTQYF
TGCGCCAGCTCCCTCCTAGCGGGAGGGGCAGATACGCAGTATTTT
>TRBV2|TRBJ1-3|few|.
CASGGIDSGNTIYF
TGTGCCAGCGGGGGCATAGACTCTGGAAACACCATATATTTT
>TRBV20-1|TRBJ2-3|few|.
CALTSTDTQYF
TGCGCCCTCACTAGCACAGATACGCAGTATTTT
>TRBV11-2|TRBJ2-2|.|.
CASSLEGFWDGTGELFF
TGTGCCAGCAGCTTAGAAGGCTTTTGGGACGGTACCGGGGAGCTGTTTTTT
>TRBV5-1|TRBJ2-1|.|TRBD2
CASSLALAGDNEQFF
TGCGCCAGCAGCTTGGCCCTAGCGGGAGACAATGAGCAGTTCTTC
>TRBV7-9|TRBJ2-1|few|.
CASSLEGGKQFF
TGTGCCAGCAGCTTAGAAGGGGGTAAGCAGTTCTTC
>TRBV2|TRBJ2-2|once|TRBD2
CASSLAGGPGTGELFF
TGTGCCAGCAGCCTAGCGGGAGGGCCGGGCACCGGGGAGCTGTTTTTT
>TRBV6-1|TRBJ1-1|.|.
CASREGGTEAFF
TGTGCCAGTCGGGAAGGGGGCACTGAAGCTTTCTTT